These 16 T cell receptor beta chains share one sample of origin, sequenced in a study of patients with pleural tuberculosis. TCRdb reprocessed the reads with MiXCR, giving one entry per CDR3 protein. The data contain nearly 30,000 distinct CDR3 sequences, more than 15% of them seen just once; the ten biggest clones take up approximately 3.7%. The specimen sequenced was peripheral blood. The origin of the receptors is a human donor with pleural tuberculosis.

This clonotype was seen at least ten times. In DNA, the CDR3 is TGCAGTGCTAGAGCTAGCTCCTACGAGCAGTACTTC. Residues: CSARASSYEQYF. V and J are TRBV20-1 and TRBJ2-7; D is unresolved. CDR1 is DFQATT and CDR2 is SNEGSKA in the germline V gene (reference sequence). The V gene lost 1 base and the J gene lost 0 bases, with 4 bases spanning the gap. The CDR3 has 12 amino acids.

There are many counts of this clonotype. The chain joins TRBV20-1 to TRBJ2-7; D is uncertain. With 3 bases removed from V and 3 bases from J, the gap between germline ends came to 6 bases. CDR3 length: 11 amino acids. Germline CDR1 is DFQATT and CDR2 is SNEGSKA (reference sequence). CDR3 protein: CSASKVYEQYF. CDR3 DNA sequence: TGCAGTGCTAGTAAGGTCTACGAGCAGTACTTC.

This clonotype appeared a few times. The chain is built from TRBV12-5 and TRBJ2-2, with D possibly TRBD1 on 5 matching bases. The germline V gene encodes CDR1 LGHNT and CDR2 FRNRAP. V gave up 0 bases and J gave up 2 bases, with 16 bases separating them. This CDR3 has 18 amino acids. CDR3 nucleotides: TGTGCTAGTGGTTTGGTACTTATGGGGCCTAACAACACCGGGGAGCTGTTTTTT. This sequence encodes CASGLVLMGPNNTGELFF.

This clonotype was recorded many times. This chain links TRBV18 with TRBJ1-5; D is undetermined. The CDR3 covers 15 residues. Trimming cost V 3 bases and J 0 bases, with 9 bases left between them. Germline loops: CDR1 KGHSH, CDR2 LQKENI. The CDR3 DNA reads as TGTGCCAGCTCACCGGGAGGGCCTAGCAATCAGCCCCAGCATTTT. It yields the protein CASSPGGPSNQPQHF.

This clonotype was detected many times. The chain joins TRBV29-1 to TRBJ2-3; D perhaps matches TRBD1 (6 bases). The germline V gene encodes CDR1 SQVTM and CDR2 ANQGSEA. V gave up 7 bases and J gave up 1 base, with 15 bases separating them. The CDR3 consists of 14 residues. CDR3 amino acids: CSAPVGGGTDTQYF. The CDR3 nucleotides read TGCAGCGCCCCCGTTGGGGGCGGCACAGATACGCAGTATTTT.

This clonotype has a count of ten or more. The J gene is TRBJ1-5, the V gene TRBV12-3 or TRBV12-4, with TRBD1 identical over 7 bases. Germline trimming cut 5 bases from V and 2 bases from J; bases unmatched to any gene: 18. This CDR3 spans 19 amino acids. CDR3 sequence reads: CASSPRQGLLPVGNQPQHF. The DNA for the CDR3 is TGTGCCAGCAGTCCGAGACAGGGCCTACTACCTGTGGGCAATCAGCCCCAGCATTTT.

The table lists this clonotype with many counts. This chain links TRBV20-1 with TRBJ2-1; 12 bases match TRBD2. The V segment lost 3 bases and the J segment 10 bases; nucleotides outside the gene matches: 7. The CDR3 spans 14 residues. CDR1 and CDR2 (germline): DFQATT, SNEGSKA (reference sequence). CDR3 loop: CSASRLAGESEQFF. CDR3 nucleotides: TGCAGTGCTAGCCGACTAGCGGGAGAAAGCGAGCAGTTCTTC.

In this sample, this clonotype turned up many times. V gene TRBV7-2 combines with J gene TRBJ1-1; D gene unclear. Germline V CDR1 and CDR2: SGHTA, FQGNSA. Trimming pared 6 bases from V and 4 bases from J, leaving 21 bases between. The CDR3 contains 16 residues. CDR3: CASSLNTTPRGTEAFF. The CDR3, as DNA: TGTGCCAGCAGTTTGAACACGACCCCCCGCGGCACTGAAGCTTTCTTT.

The chain is built from TRBV15 and TRBJ2-1; 12 positions match TRBD2. J gave up 7 bases and V 0 bases, and 7 bases lay outside the gene matches. Per the germline V gene, CDR1 is LNHNV and CDR2 is YYDKDF (reference sequence). The CDR3 covers 17 residues. The CDR3: CATSRDRASGGENEQFF. Here the CDR3 DNA reads TGTGCCACCAGCAGAGATCGGGCTAGCGGGGGGGAGAATGAGCAGTTCTTC.

As to this clonotype: The junction departs from the called germline gene at one end, perhaps through a read error. The chain is built from TRBV5-1 and TRBJ1-2; TRBD1 agrees at 8 bases. CDR1 is SGHRS and CDR2 is YFSETQ in the germline V gene. The CDR3 totals 14 residues. The CDR3 spells CASSFDRGLGGYSF. The CDR3 DNA follows: TGCGCCAGCAGCTTCGACAGGGGACTAGGCGGCTACTCCTTC. The full variable domain, with the rest looked up from reference TRBV5-1 and TRBJ1-2, is KAGVTQTPRYLIKTRGQQVTLSCSPISGHRSVSWYQQTPGQGLQFLFEYFSETQRNKGNFPGRFSGRQFSNSRSEMNVSTLELGDSALYLCASSFDRGLGGYSFGSGTRLTVV.

This clonotype was found many times. The chain has TRBV29-1 and TRBJ1-1, with a tentative D call TRBD1 (6 bases). This CDR3 region has 13 residues. Germline lookup yields CDR1 SQVTM and CDR2 ANQGSEA. V was trimmed by 6 bases and J by 2 bases, leaving 13 bases between them. CDR3 nucleotides: TGCAGCGTCGACCGGGGGCTTAACACTGAAGCTTTCTTT. Translating gives CSVDRGLNTEAFF.

This clonotype was recorded a few times. The chain recombines TRBV5-5 with TRBJ2-7, with D tentatively TRBD2 (6 bases). V was cut by 2 bases and J by 4 bases, with 10 bases left in between. From germline, CDR1 is SGHKS and CDR2 YYEKEE (reference sequence). This CDR3 has 13 residues. This chain's CDR3 is CASSFGTQYEQYF. The CDR3 DNA follows: TGTGCCAGCAGCTTTGGGACTCAATACGAGCAGTACTTC. Supplemented by reference TRBV5-5 and TRBJ2-7, the full variable domain reads DAGVTQSPTHLIKTRGQQVTLRCSPISGHKSVSWYQQVLGQGPQFIFQYYEKEERGRGNFPDRFSARQFPNYSSELNVNALLLGDSALYLCASSFGTQYEQYFGPGTRLTVT.

This clonotype was counted at least ten times. A clone one base away is much larger, so this may be a read error. The V call is TRBV6-1, the J call TRBJ1-1; 9 bases match TRBD1. Trimming at V came to 5 bases and at J to 1 base, leaving 5 bases not matched to a gene. CDR3 length: 15 residues. From germline, CDR1 is MNHNS and CDR2 SASEGT. The chain's CDR3 is CASSCGTGRNTEAFF. Here the CDR3 DNA reads TGTGCCAGCAGTTGCGGGACAGGGCGGAACACTGAAGCTTTCTTT.

This clonotype rates as medium-sized (0.01 to 0.1%). The chain has TRBV20-1 and TRBJ1-1, with a weak D call TRBD1 (5 bases). The CDR3 is 14 amino acids. V was clipped by 5 bases and J by 0 bases, with 13 bases between them. The V gene's germline CDR1 is DFQATT and CDR2 SNEGSKA (reference sequence). The CDR3: CSARDLHMNTEAFF. Written as DNA, the CDR3 is TGCAGTGCTCGGGACCTACATATGAACACTGAAGCTTTCTTT.

The chain recombines TRBV28 with TRBJ1-1; perhaps TRBD1 as D (5 bases). The CDR3 length is 14 residues. CDR1 and CDR2 (germline): MDHEN, SYDVKM. V was cut by 3 bases and J by 1 base, with 9 bases left in between. The CDR3 nucleotides read TGTGCCAGCAGTTTCATGGACACGAACACTGAAGCTTTCTTT. Its translation is CASSFMDTNTEAFF.

This clonotype was seen many times. This chain joins TRBV5-4 and TRBJ2-7; 11 nucleotides align to TRBD2. Germline values: CDR1 SGHNT, CDR2 YYREEE (reference sequence). The CDR3 consists of 18 residues. V was clipped by 0 bases and J by 5 bases; unmatched bases: 13. CDR3 sequence (DNA): TGTGCCAGCAGCTTGGGAGGGTCTAGCGGGAGGAGCCACAACGAGCAGTACTTC. As protein: CASSLGGSSGRSHNEQYF.